This is a list of T cell receptor beta chains from one sample in a study of cytomegalovirus exposure and HLA in healthy donors. Some clones are missing from TCRdb's copy, which holds only in-frame ones; the method was immunoSEQ multiplex PCR. Among tens of thousands of clones listed, under 80% were seen once. The source material was PBMCs. The source is a male donor in good health and CMV-seropositive. Both conserved end residues are part of each CDR3. A D gene is named only where the DNA matches it firmly. The listing skips clone size in some rows; elsewhere it reads once, few, many or a size class.

J | size | D | V | DNA | CDR3
TRBJ2-2 | NA | TRBD1 | TRBV9 | TGTGCCAGCAGCGCCTCGGGACAGATGAACACCGGGGAGCTGTTTTTT | CASSASGQMNTGELFF
TRBJ1-5 | NA | NA | TRBV28 | TGTGCCAGCAACCGAGGGCCGCGCAATCAGCCCCAGCATTTT | CASNRGPRNQPQHF
TRBJ1-6 | few | TRBD1 | TRBV2 | TGTGCCGGACAGGGGGCGAATTCACCCCTCCACTTT | CAGQGANSPLHF
TRBJ1-5 | once | NA | TRBV7-2 | TGTGCCAGCAGCCTAGAATGGGACACCTATCAGCCCCAGCATTTT | CASSLEWDTYQPQHF
TRBJ2-1 | NA | TRBD2 | TRBV5-4 | TGTGCCAGCAGCTTTTGGAGCGGGGGGGACAATGAGCAGTTCTTC | CASSFWSGGDNEQFF
TRBJ2-5 | NA | TRBD2 | TRBV5-1 | TGCGCCAGCAGCTGGGGACTAGCGGGAAGTCTGGAGACCCAGTACTTC | CASSWGLAGSLETQYF
TRBJ2-3 | NA | TRBD2 | TRBV5-1 | TGCGCCAGCAGCTTGGGCGGGGGAACTCCTAGCACAGATACGCAGTATTTT | CASSLGGGTPSTDTQYF
TRBJ1-5 | few | NA | TRBV2 | TGTGCCAGCAGGTCCACGGGCAATCAGCCCCAGCATTTT | CASRSTGNQPQHF
TRBJ2-3 | NA | TRBD1 | TRBV6-1 | TGTGCCAGCAGTCTAGACAGGGGACGGGATACGCAGTATTTT | CASSLDRGRDTQYF
TRBJ2-7 | NA | TRBD1 | TRBV25-1 | TGTGCCAGCAATAAGACAGGGGTTGGGTCCTACGAGCAGTACTTC | CASNKTGVGSYEQYF
TRBJ1-1 | NA | NA | TRBV7-9 | TGTGCCAGCAGCTCTCCAGGGTCCACTGAAGCTTTCTTT | CASSSPGSTEAFF
TRBJ1-1 | few | NA | TRBV7-9 | TGTGCCAGCAGCTTAGGGACAAGCACTGAAGCTTTCTTT | CASSLGTSTEAFF
TRBJ2-5 | NA | NA | TRBV10-3 | TGTGCCACTCAGGACAGTAATCAAGAGACCCAGTACTTC | CATQDSNQETQYF
TRBJ2-5 | NA | TRBD2 | TRBV2 | TGTGCCAGAGGGACTAGCGGGAGTAGGGGCGGAGAGACCCAGTACTTC | CARGTSGSRGGETQYF
TRBJ2-1 | NA | NA | TRBV11-3 | TGTGCCAGCAGGACCTCGTACGGACAGTATCCCTACAATGAGCAGTTCTTC | CASRTSYGQYPYNEQFF
TRBJ1-1 | NA | NA | TRBV7-2 | TGTGCCAGCAGGTCGACAGTGAACACTGAAGCTTTCTTT | CASRSTVNTEAFF
TRBJ1-2 | NA | NA | TRBV6-1 | TGTGCCAGCAGTGCCCAATATGGCTACACCTTC | CASSAQYGYTF
TRBJ2-7 | NA | TRBD1 | TRBV14 | TGTGCCAGCAGCCAAGGGGGGCAGGGGGCCTACGAGCAGTACTTC | CASSQGGQGAYEQYF
TRBJ2-2 | NA | NA | TRBV18 | TGTGCCAGCTCCCTGAGGTCGGCGACCAACACCGGGGAGCTGTTTTTT | CASSLRSATNTGELFF
TRBJ2-5 | NA | NA | TRBV19 | TGTGCCAGTAGTATAGGGCTAGCAGCACAAGAGACCCAGTACTTC | CASSIGLAAQETQYF
TRBJ1-5 | NA | TRBD1 | TRBV19 | TGTGCCAGCCCGGGACAGGGGTTGGGCAATCAGCCCCAGCATTTT | CASPGQGLGNQPQHF
TRBJ2-7 | NA | NA | TRBV20-1 | TGCAGTGCTAGTGAGGTCTACGAGCAGTACTTC | CSASEVYEQYF
TRBJ1-1 | NA | TRBD1 | TRBV19 | TGTGCCAGTAGGAGATCTGGGACAGGTTACGCCACTGAAGCTTTCTTT | CASRRSGTGYATEAFF
TRBJ1-1 | few | NA | TRBV6-5 | TGTGCCAGCAGTTACGCAGGGGCCACTGAAGCTTTCTTT | CASSYAGATEAFF
TRBJ2-1 | NA | NA | TRBV19 | TGTGCCAGTAGTAGGGACTCCTACCCGAGCTCCTACAATGAGCAGTTCTTC | CASSRDSYPSSYNEQFF
TRBJ2-3 | few | TRBD2 | TRBV19 | TGTGCCAGTATCCTTTTGATTAGCGGGACTACAGATACGCAGTATTTT | CASILLISGTTDTQYF
TRBJ1-2 | NA | NA | TRBV7-9 | TGTGCCAGCAGCTTAGGTAGCGACTATGGCTACACCTTC | CASSLGSDYGYTF
TRBJ1-6 | NA | TRBD1 | TRBV7-2 | TGTGCCAGCAGCTCTGGACAGGGGTATAATTCACCCCTCCACTTT | CASSSGQGYNSPLHF
TRBJ2-2 | NA | TRBD2 | TRBV12-5 | TGTGCTAGTGGTTCTCTTTCGAGCAGCGGGGGCGGCACCGGGGAGCTGTTTTTT | CASGSLSSSGGGTGELFF
TRBJ1-1 | once | NA | TRBV2 | TGTGCCAGCAGCGAGGAAGTGAACACTGAAGCTTTCTTT | CASSEEVNTEAFF
TRBJ1-5 | NA | NA | TRBV19 | TGTGCCAGTAGGGAGGGGCAGAGTAATCAGCCCCAGCATTTT | CASREGQSNQPQHF
TRBJ2-5 | NA | NA | TRBV27 | TGTGCCAGCAGCGGACGGCGGGGAGAGACCCAGTACTTC | CASSGRRGETQYF
TRBJ2-7 | few | TRBD1 | TRBV4-3 | TGCGCCAGCAGCCAAGCAGCCACCCGGGACAGTTCCTACGAGCAGTACTTC | CASSQAATRDSSYEQYF
TRBJ1-1 | few | NA | TRBV5-1 | TGTGCCAGCAGCCTACGAGGCACTGAAGCTTTCTTT | CASSLRGTEAFF
TRBJ1-5 | NA | TRBD1 | TRBV27 | TGTGCCAGCAGTTCCCGGGACAGGGGTTACAATCAGCCCCAGCATTTT | CASSSRDRGYNQPQHF
TRBJ2-3 | NA | NA | TRBV11-2 | TGTGCCAGCAGCTTAGCCTTAGGTCAAGGGGGGGCGCAGTATTTT | CASSLALGQGGAQYF
TRBJ2-5 | NA | NA | TRBV9 | TGTGCCAGCAGTCCCGACTTGGGGAGGGAGACCCAGTACTTC | CASSPDLGRETQYF
TRBJ2-2 | NA | TRBD2 | TRBV7-2 | TGTGCCAGCAGCGACCCCGGACTAGCGGCATACACCGGGGAGCTGTTTTTT | CASSDPGLAAYTGELFF
TRBJ2-4 | NA | TRBD2 | TRBV7-2 | TGTGCCAGCAGCTTATTGCGGGGGAAAAACATTCAGTACTTC | CASSLLRGKNIQYF
TRBJ2-2 | NA | TRBD2 | TRBV9 | TGTGCCAGCAGTCCTCCGGGACTAACCCTCCGGGAGCTGTTTTTT | CASSPPGLTLRELFF
TRBJ2-7 | NA | NA | TRBV11-2 | TGTGCCAGCAGCCCGTCGGGGGTCGGTTACGAGCAGTACTTC | CASSPSGVGYEQYF
TRBJ1-2 | NA | NA | TRBV7-9 | TGTTCCAGCAGCCCATCCATGGGGGGAGATGGCGGCTACACCTTC | CSSSPSMGGDGGYTF